This T cell receptor (beta chain) stems from a study of OX40 agonist ivuxolimab in advanced cancers. Study background: Ivuxolimab, which is an agonistic anti-OX40 (CD134) antibody, was administered to the patients.

This clone was picked up one time. Germline CDR1 and CDR2: SNHLY and FYNNEI. V lost 1 base and J lost 2, with 12 bases in between. CDR3 length equals 16 residues. Sequencing was performed with immunoSEQ multiplex PCR; in TCRdb, only in-frame clones are kept and a portion is missing. The data show 50,000 to 70,000 clones, around 81% seen once. The sequence was obtained from an adult with an advanced solid tumor such as melanoma, head and neck, liver or kidney cancer. This chain joins TRBV2 and TRBJ2-1, with a weak D call TRBD1 (6 bases). Sequenced here: CD4+ or CD8+ T cells sorted from blood, sampled in a trial of the OX40 agonist ivuxolimab. CDR3 loop: CASSEDQGKTYNEQFF. CDR3 coding DNA: TGTGCCAGCAGTGAAGATCAGGGGAAGACCTACAATGAGCAGTTCTTC.